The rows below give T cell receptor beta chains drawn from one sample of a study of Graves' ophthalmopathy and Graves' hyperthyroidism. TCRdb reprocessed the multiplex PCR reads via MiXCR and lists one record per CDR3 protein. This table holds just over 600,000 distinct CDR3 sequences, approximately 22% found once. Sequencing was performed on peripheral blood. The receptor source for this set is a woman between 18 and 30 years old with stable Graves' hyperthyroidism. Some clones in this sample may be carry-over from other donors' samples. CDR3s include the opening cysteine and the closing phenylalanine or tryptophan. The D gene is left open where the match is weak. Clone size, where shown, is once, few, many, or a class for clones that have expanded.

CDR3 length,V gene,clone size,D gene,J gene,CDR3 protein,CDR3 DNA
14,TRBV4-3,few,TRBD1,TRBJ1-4,CASSQGQGAEKLFF,TGCGCCAGCAGCCAGGGACAGGGTGCAGAAAAACTGTTTTTT
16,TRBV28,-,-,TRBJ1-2,CASGRRTAASPYGYTF,TGTGCCAGCGGGAGAAGGACAGCTGCTTCCCCCTATGGCTACACCTTC
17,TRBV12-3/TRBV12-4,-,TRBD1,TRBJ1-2,CASSLLGTGGDRVGYTF,TGTGCCAGCAGTTTGTTGGGGACAGGGGGCGATAGGGTTGGCTACACCTTC
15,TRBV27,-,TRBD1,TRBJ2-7,CASSHGDRPAREQYF,TGTGCCAGCAGCCACGGGGACAGGCCTGCCCGGGAGCAGTACTTC
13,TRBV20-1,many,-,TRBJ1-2,CSASSREDYGYTF,TGCAGTGCAAGCTCGAGAGAAGACTATGGCTACACCTTC
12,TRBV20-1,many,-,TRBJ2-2,CSAGTGYRELFF,TGCAGTGCTGGCACAGGGTATAGGGAGCTGTTTTTT
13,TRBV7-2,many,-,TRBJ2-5,CASSPRTQETQYF,TGTGCCAGCAGCCCCCGGACCCAAGAGACCCAGTACTTC
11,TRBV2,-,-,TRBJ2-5,CASSGGRGQYF,TGTGCCAGCAGTGGAGGACGTGGCCAGTACTTC
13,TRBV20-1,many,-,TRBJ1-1,CSAPDRRNTEAFF,TGCAGTGCCCCCGACAGGAGGAACACTGAAGCTTTCTTT
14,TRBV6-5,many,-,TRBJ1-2,CASNYSNRQGGYTF,TGTGCCAGCAATTACTCGAACAGGCAGGGTGGCTACACCTTC
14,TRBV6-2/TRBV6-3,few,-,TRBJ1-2,CASANSGLTYGYTF,TGTGCCAGCGCAAATTCCGGGTTAACGTATGGCTACACCTTC